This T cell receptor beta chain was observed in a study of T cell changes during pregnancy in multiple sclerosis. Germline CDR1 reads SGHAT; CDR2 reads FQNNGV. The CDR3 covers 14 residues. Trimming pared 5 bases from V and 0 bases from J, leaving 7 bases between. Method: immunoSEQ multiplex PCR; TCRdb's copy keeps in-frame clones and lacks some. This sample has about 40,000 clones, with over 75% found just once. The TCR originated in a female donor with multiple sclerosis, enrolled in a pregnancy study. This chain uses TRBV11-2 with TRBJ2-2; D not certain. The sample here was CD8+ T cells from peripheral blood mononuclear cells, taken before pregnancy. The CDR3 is CASSPDTNTGELFF. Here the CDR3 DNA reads TGTGCCAGCAGCCCAGATACGAACACCGGGGAGCTGTTTTTT. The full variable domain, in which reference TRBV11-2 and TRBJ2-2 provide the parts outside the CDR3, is EAGVAQSPRYKIIEKRQSVAFWCNPISGHATLYWYQQILGQGPKLLIQFQNNGVVDDSQLPKDRFSAERLKGVDSTLKIQPAKLEDSAVYLCASSPDTNTGELFFGEGSRLTVL.